The clone carrying this T cell receptor (beta chain) was detected only once. Antigen: not known. This specimen belongs to a study of OX40 agonist ivuxolimab in advanced cancers. Libraries were prepared by immunoSEQ multiplex PCR; TCRdb keeps only in-frame clonotypes and omits some of them. The data contain about 71,000 clones, 84% of them singletons. The V end was cut by 6 bases, the J end by 0 bases, with 11 bases between. Germline values: CDR1 SEHNR, CDR2 FQNEAQ (reference sequence). This CDR3 comprises 14 residues. Study-level findings and limits: Relatively little clonal expansion, among the lowest observed, appeared in partial responders at 0.1-3.0 mg/kg. Circulating CD4+ and CD8+ T cells showed clonal expansion by week 6 at 0.1 to 3.0 mg/kg.

The chain is built from TRBV7-9 and TRBJ1-1; D perhaps matches TRBD1 (6 bases). The source was CD4+ or CD8+ T cells sorted from blood, collected in a trial of the OX40 agonist ivuxolimab. The receptor was derived from an adult with an advanced solid tumor such as melanoma, head and neck, liver or kidney cancer. CDR3: CASSPDRLNTEAFF. The DNA for the CDR3 is TGTGCCAGCAGTCCGGACAGATTGAACACTGAAGCTTTCTTT. The complete variable domain, with remaining parts taken from reference TRBV7-9 and TRBJ1-1, reads DTGVSQNPRHKITKRGQNVTFRCDPISEHNRLYWYRQTLGQGPEFLTYFQNEAQLEKSRLLSDRFSAERPKGSFSTLEIQRTEQGDSAMYLCASSPDRLNTEAFFGQGTRLTVV.